This T cell receptor (beta chain) was sequenced in a study of molecular identifiers for immune sequencing clone quantification. Study-wide context: The replicate experiment used RNA from approximately 22,000 or 94,000 naive CD8 cells. This RNA was split into five aliquots, and four of them were sequenced.

This clonotype was picked up a small number of times. This CDR3 comprises 15 residues. Germline values: CDR1 LGHDT, CDR2 YNNKEL (reference sequence). Germline trimming cut 4 bases from V and 2 bases from J; bases unmatched to any gene: 7. Isolation of naive CD8 T cells was achieved by sorting on a CD8+CD4-CCR7+CD45RA+ phenotype. TCRdb re-analysed the PCR reads in MiXCR, keeping a single row per CDR3 protein. The sample carries approximately 670,000 distinct CDR3 sequences, less than 20% recorded once. Sequenced material: naive CD8+ T cells from blood, with Jurkat cell RNA spiked in. Subset: FACS-sorted CD8+CD4-CCR7+CD45RA+ naive T cells. The chain uses TRBV3-1 and TRBJ2-7, with 8 bases aligning to TRBD2. This TCR derives from a human donor in good health. Some libraries in this study had Jurkat cell RNA spiked in. In DNA form, the CDR3 reads TGTGCCAGCAGCCCCATTCTAGCGGGTGCCTACGAGCAGTACTTC. Translating it yields CASSPILAGAYEQYF.